The entry below describes one T cell receptor (beta chain). This CDR3 comprises 14 residues. CDR1 and CDR2 from the germline V gene are MGHRA and YSYEKL. The junction had 6 bases not matched to a gene; V was cut back by 6 bases and J by 4 bases. How the authors handled the data: Using reference gene primer amplification, nucleated cell counts were estimated. Assay used: immunoSEQ multiplex PCR; TCRdb lists only in-frame clones, some missing. The V and J calls and clone size come from that table; D and trimming were worked out from the DNA. The table shows over 75,000 clones, with approximately 90% occurring only once. The sample is drawn from a study of blood T cell repertoires in COVID-19. Across the study: Samples taken during acute and convalescent COVID-19 were collected in the United States, Italy and Spain. T cells, B-cell-depleted T cells, or PBMCs provided the cDNA or gDNA that served as material.

The sample comprised peripheral blood. This rearrangement joins TRBV4-1 to TRBJ2-3, with 8 bases aligning to TRBD2. The receptor was isolated from a human donor with COVID-19, enrolled during active disease. The donor label of this sample is uncertain. CDR3 nucleotides: TGCGCCAGCAGTATGGCGGGGGGACCAGATACGCAGTATTTT. Translating gives CASSMAGGPDTQYF.